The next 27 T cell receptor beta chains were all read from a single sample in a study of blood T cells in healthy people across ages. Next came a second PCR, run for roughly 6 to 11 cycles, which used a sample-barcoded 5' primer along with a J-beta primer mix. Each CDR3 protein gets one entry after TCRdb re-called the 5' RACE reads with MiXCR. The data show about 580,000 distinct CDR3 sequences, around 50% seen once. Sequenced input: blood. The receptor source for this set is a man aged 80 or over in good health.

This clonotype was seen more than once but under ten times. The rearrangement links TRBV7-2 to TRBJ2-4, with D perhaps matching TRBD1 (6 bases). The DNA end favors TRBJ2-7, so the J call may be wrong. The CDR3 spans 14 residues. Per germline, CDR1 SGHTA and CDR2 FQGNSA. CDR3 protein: CASSRDWGQNEQYF. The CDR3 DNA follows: TGTGCCAGCAGCAGGGATTGGGGGCAGAACGAGCAGTACTTC.

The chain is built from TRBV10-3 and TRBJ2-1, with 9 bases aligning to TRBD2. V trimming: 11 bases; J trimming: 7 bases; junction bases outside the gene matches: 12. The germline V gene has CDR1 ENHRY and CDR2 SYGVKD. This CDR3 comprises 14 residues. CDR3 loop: CAASPREGRNEQFF. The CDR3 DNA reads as TGTGCCGCCTCTCCGCGGGAGGGCCGAAATGAGCAGTTCTTC.

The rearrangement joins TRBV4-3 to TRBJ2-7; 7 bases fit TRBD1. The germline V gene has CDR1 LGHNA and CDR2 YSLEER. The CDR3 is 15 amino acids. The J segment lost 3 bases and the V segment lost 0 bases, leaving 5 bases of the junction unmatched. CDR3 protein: CASSQDRGQNYEQYF. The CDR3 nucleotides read TGCGCCAGCAGCCAAGACCGGGGACAGAACTACGAGCAGTACTTC.

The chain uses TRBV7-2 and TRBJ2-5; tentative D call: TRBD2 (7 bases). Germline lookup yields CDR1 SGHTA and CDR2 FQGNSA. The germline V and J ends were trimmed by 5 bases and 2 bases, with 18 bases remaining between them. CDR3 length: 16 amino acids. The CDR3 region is CASSAGSRGGQETQYF. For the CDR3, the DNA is TGTGCCAGCAGCGCGGGCTCGAGGGGGGGACAAGAGACCCAGTACTTC.

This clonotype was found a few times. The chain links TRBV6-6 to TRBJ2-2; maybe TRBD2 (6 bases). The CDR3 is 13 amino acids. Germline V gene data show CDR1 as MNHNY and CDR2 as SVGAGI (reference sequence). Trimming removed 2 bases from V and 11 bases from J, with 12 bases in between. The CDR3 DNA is TGTGCCAGCAGTTACGGGGGGATCGGAGAGCTGTTTTTT. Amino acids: CASSYGGIGELFF.

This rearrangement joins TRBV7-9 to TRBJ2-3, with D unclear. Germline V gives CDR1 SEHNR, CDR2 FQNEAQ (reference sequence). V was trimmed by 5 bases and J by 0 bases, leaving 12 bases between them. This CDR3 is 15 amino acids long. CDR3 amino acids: CASSPRASSTDTQYF. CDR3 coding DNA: TGTGCCAGCAGCCCGCGCGCCTCTAGCACAGATACGCAGTATTTT.

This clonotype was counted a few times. The CDR3, as DNA: TGTGCCAGCTCATCTGTCCAGGGTAATGAAAAACTGTTTTTT. Amino acids: CASSSVQGNEKLFF. V and J are TRBV18 and TRBJ1-4; D is possibly TRBD1 (5 bases). The CDR3 contains 14 residues. The V end was cut by 5 bases, the J end by 4 bases, with 11 bases between. The V gene's germline CDR1 is KGHSH and CDR2 LQKENI.

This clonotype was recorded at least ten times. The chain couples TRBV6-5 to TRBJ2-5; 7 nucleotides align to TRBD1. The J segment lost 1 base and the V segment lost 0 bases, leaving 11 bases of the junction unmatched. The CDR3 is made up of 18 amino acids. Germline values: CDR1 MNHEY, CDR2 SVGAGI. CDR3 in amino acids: CASSYSTGRGIVQETQYF. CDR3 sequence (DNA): TGTGCCAGCAGTTACTCGACCGGCAGGGGGATTGTCCAAGAGACCCAGTACTTC.

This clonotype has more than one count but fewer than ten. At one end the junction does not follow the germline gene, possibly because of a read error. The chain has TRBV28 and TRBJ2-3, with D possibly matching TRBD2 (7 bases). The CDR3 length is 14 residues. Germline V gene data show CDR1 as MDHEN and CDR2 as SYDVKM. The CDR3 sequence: CASSLGGHTDTQYF. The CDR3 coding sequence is TGTGCCAGTAGTTTGGGGGGGCACACAGATACGCAGTATTTT.

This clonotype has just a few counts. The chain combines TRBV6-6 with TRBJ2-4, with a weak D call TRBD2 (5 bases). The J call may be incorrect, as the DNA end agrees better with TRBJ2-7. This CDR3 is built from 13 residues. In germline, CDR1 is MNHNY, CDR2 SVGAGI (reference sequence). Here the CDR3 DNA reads TGTGCCAGCAGCCCTCGTGTGAGGGACGAGCAGTACTTC. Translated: CASSPRVRDEQYF.

DNA of the CDR3: TGTGCCAGCACCCCTACCGTCGACAGGGCAGATACGCAGTATTTT. Translated: CASTPTVDRADTQYF. The V gene is TRBV6-5, the J gene TRBJ2-3; TRBD1 aligns across 7 bases. The germline V gene encodes CDR1 MNHEY and CDR2 SVGAGI. The CDR3 is made up of 15 amino acids. V dropped 7 bases and J dropped 4; count of bases not matched to a gene: 11.

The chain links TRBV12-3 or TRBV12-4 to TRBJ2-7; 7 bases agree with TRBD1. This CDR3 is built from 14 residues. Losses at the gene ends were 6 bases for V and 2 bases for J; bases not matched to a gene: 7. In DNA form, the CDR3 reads TGTGCCAGCAGGCCGACAGGGAGACCCTACGAGCAGTACTTC. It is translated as CASRPTGRPYEQYF.

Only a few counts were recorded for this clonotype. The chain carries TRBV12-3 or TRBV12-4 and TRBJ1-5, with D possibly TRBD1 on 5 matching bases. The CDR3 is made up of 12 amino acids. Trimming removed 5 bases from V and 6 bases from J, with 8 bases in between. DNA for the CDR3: TGTGCCAGCAGTGACAGATTTCAGCCCCAGCATTTT. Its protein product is CASSDRFQPQHF.

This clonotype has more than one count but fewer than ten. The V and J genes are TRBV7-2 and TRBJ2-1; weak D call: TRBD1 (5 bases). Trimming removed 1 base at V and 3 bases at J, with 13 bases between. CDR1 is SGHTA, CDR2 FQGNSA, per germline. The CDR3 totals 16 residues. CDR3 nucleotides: TGTGCCAGCAGCTTAGTTGGGGCAAAGAGCTACAATGAGCAGTTCTTC. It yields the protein CASSLVGAKSYNEQFF.

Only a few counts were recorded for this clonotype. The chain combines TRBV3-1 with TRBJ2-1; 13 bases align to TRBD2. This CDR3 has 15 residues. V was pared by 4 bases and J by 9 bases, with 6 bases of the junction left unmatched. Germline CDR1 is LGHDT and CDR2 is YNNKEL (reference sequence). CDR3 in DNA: TGTGCCAGCAGCCGTTGGACTAGCGGGAGTAGTGAGCAGTTCTTC. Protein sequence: CASSRWTSGSSEQFF.

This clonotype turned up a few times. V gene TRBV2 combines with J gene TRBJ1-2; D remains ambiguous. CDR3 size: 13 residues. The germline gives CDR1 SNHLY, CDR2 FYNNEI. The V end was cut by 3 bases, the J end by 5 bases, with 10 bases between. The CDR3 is CASSDGTGYGYTF. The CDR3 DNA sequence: TGTGCCAGCAGTGACGGAACGGGATATGGCTACACCTTC.

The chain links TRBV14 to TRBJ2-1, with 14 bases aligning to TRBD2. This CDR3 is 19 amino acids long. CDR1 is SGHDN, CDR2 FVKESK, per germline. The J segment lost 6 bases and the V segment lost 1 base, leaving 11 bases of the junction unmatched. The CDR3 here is CASSQGFGTSGRALNEQFF. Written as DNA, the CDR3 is TGTGCCAGCAGCCAAGGATTTGGGACTAGCGGGAGAGCCCTCAATGAGCAGTTCTTC.

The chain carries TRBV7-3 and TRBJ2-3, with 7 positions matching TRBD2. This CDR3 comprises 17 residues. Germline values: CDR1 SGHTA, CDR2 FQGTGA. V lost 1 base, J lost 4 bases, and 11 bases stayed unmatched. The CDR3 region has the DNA TGTGCCAGCAGCTTAATAGGAGGCGGCGGGAGTTCAGATACGCAGTATTTT. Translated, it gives CASSLIGGGGSSDTQYF.

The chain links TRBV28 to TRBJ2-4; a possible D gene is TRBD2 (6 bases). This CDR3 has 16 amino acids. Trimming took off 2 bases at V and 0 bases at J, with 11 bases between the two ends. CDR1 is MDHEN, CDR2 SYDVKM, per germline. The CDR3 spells CASSLTGRLAKNIQYF. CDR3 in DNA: TGTGCCAGCAGTTTAACGGGGAGGCTAGCCAAAAACATTCAGTACTTC.

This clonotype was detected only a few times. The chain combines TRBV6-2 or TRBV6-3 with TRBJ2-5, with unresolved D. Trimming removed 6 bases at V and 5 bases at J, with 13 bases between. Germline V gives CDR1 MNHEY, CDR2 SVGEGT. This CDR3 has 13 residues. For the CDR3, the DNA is TGTGCCAGCAGACCTGTTACTTTGGAGACCCAGTACTTC. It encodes CASRPVTLETQYF.

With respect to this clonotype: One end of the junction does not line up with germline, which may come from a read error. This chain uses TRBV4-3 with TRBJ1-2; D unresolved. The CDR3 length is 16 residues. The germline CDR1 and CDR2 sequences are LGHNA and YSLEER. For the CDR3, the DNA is TGCGCCAACAGCCAATCGTTTGATCGAAGGACCTATGGCTACACCTTC. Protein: CANSQSFDRRTYGYTF.

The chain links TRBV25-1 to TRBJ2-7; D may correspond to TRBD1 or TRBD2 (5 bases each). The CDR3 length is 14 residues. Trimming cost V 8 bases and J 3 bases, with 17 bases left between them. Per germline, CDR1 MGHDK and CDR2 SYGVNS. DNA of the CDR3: TGTGCCAGCTCCCAACCGGGGCAGGGCTACGAGCAGTACTTC. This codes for CASSQPGQGYEQYF.

The CDR3 coding sequence is TGTGCCAGCAAAAAGGCGGTGGGGGGCCGCACAGATACGCAGTATTTT. Translating it yields CASKKAVGGRTDTQYF. The V call is TRBV4-2, the J call TRBJ2-3, with D perhaps assigned TRBD1 or TRBD2 (6 bases each). The V end was cut by 7 bases, the J end by 1 base, with 18 bases between. The V gene's germline CDR1 is LGHNA and CDR2 YNFKEQ. The CDR3 has 16 residues.

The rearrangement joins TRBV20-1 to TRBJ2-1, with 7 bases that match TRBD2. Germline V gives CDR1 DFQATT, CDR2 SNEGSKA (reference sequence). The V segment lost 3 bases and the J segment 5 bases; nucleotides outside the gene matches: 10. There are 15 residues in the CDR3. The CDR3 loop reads CSASLAREGHNEQFF. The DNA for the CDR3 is TGCAGTGCTAGTTTGGCCAGGGAGGGTCACAATGAGCAGTTCTTC.

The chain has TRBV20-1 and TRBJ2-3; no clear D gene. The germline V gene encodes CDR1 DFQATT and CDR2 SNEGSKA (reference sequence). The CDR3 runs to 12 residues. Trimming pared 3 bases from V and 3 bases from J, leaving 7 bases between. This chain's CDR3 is CSASPRTDTQYF. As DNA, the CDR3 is TGCAGTGCTAGTCCGAGGACAGATACGCAGTATTTT.

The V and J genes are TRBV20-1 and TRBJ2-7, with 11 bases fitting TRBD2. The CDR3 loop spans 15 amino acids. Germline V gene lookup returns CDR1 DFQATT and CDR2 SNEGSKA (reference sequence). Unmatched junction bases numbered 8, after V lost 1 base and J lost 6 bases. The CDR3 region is CSARGILAGVPEQYF. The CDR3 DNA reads TGCAGTGCTAGAGGTATACTAGCGGGGGTTCCCGAGCAGTACTTC.

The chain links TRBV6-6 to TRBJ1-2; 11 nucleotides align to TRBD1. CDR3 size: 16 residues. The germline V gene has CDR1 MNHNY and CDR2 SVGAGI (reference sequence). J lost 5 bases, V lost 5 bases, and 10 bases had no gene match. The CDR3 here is CASSRAQRDRGYGYTF. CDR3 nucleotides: TGTGCCAGCAGTCGCGCTCAAAGGGACAGGGGGTATGGCTACACCTTC.